This TCR beta chain was retrieved from a study of blood T cell repertoires in COVID-19. Sequencing was performed with immunoSEQ multiplex PCR; in TCRdb, only in-frame clones are kept and a portion is missing. The data show about 150,000 clones, around 82% seen once. This clone was counted between two and nine times. This TCR was recovered from a man in his fifties or sixties with COVID-19, enrolled during active disease. Sequenced material: peripheral blood.

This CDR3 reads CATTLGRVFTEAFF. CDR3 bases: TGTGCCACCACGCTAGGCAGGGTTTTTACTGAAGCTTTCTTT. V is TRBV15 and J is TRBJ1-1, with D maybe TRBD1 (5 bases). CDR1 LNHNV and CDR2 YYDKDF come from the germline V gene (reference sequence). Trimming took 7 bases from V and 5 from J, leaving 17 bases between them. The CDR3 has 14 amino acids.